A single sample gave rise to the 26 T cell receptor beta chains below, sequenced in a study of blood T cells in healthy people across ages. Next came a second PCR, run for about 7 to 12 cycles, which used a sample-barcoded 5' primer along with a J-beta primer mix. One entry per CDR3 protein, called by TCRdb with MiXCR from the 5' RACE reads. The sample consists of more than 750,000 distinct CDR3 sequences, roughly 29% of them appearing once. These data were also filed under a second study, of T cells of mothers and their children.

Sequenced: blood. The receptor set was obtained from a woman aged 40 to 50 in good health.

The chain joins TRBV6-6 to TRBJ2-3; D uncertain. Looked up from germline, CDR1 is MNHNY and CDR2 is SVGAGI (reference sequence). Trimming pared 8 bases from V and 2 bases from J, leaving 11 bases between. This CDR3 is built from 13 residues. The CDR3 region has the DNA TGTGCCAGCCTTAGACTTTCCACAGATACGCAGTATTTT. Its translation: CASLRLSTDTQYF.

This clonotype appeared many times. The CDR3 sequence: CASSPDSGYEQYF. CDR3 nucleotide sequence: TGCGCCAGCAGCCCGGACAGTGGGTACGAGCAGTACTTC. This rearrangement joins TRBV5-1 to TRBJ2-7; a possible D gene is TRBD1 (6 bases). In germline, CDR1 is SGHRS, CDR2 YFSETQ. The CDR3 length is 13 residues. The V end was cut by 4 bases, the J end by 4 bases, with 12 bases between.

The genes are TRBV29-1 and TRBJ2-1; 9 bases map to TRBD2. Trimming took 8 bases from V and 3 from J; bases not matched to a gene: 11. Germline V gives CDR1 SQVTM, CDR2 ANQGSEA. CDR3 length: 15 amino acids. The CDR3 is CSSRGAGGGYNEQFF. The CDR3 DNA sequence: TGCAGCTCCCGGGGTGCGGGAGGGGGCTACAATGAGCAGTTCTTC.

With regard to this clonotype: A much larger clone lies one base from this, so it may be a read error. V and J are TRBV7-8 and TRBJ2-1; 7 positions agree with TRBD1. CDR1 SGHVS and CDR2 FQNEAQ come from the germline V gene. This CDR3 is built from 14 residues. The ends lost 8 bases at V and 5 bases at J; junction bases unmatched: 9. The CDR3 loop is CASWLLGGNNEQFF. CDR3 nucleotide sequence: TGTGCCAGCTGGCTCCTAGGGGGCAACAATGAGCAGTTCTTC.

Only a few counts were recorded for this clonotype. The chain couples TRBV7-2 to TRBJ1-4; D unresolved. V shed 1 base and J shed 3 bases, with 6 bases lying between them. The CDR3 extends over 14 amino acids. Germline V gives CDR1 SGHTA, CDR2 FQGNSA. The DNA for the CDR3 is TGTGCCAGCAGCTTAGGCCCAGCTAATGAAAAACTGTTTTTT. It encodes CASSLGPANEKLFF. Supplemented by reference TRBV7-2 and TRBJ1-4, the full variable domain reads GAGVSQSPSNKVTEKGKDVELRCDPISGHTALYWYRQSLGQGLEFLIYFQGNSAPDKSGLPSDRFSAERTGGSVSTLTIQRTQQEDSAVYLCASSLGPANEKLFFGSGTQLSVL.

The chain combines TRBV4-3 with TRBJ1-4; maybe TRBD1 (6 bases). CDR3 length: 15 residues. V was clipped by 4 bases and J by 7 bases, with 16 bases between them. The germline V gene encodes CDR1 LGHNA and CDR2 YSLEER. CDR3 loop: CASSPRGRSGEKLFF. The CDR3 nucleotides are TGCGCCAGCAGCCCGCGGGGGCGCAGTGGTGAAAAACTGTTTTTT.

This clonotype was observed many times. V gene TRBV6-6 combines with J gene TRBJ1-5; D not certain. V dropped 8 bases and J dropped 2 bases, with 4 bases sitting between them. Germline lookup yields CDR1 MNHNY and CDR2 SVGAGI (reference sequence). This CDR3 has 11 residues. The CDR3 loop reads CASRGNQPQHF. In DNA, the CDR3 is TGTGCCAGCCGGGGCAATCAGCCCCAGCATTTT.

This clonotype was seen a few times. The V and J genes are TRBV6-5 and TRBJ2-3, with TRBD2 matching 7 bases. The CDR3 runs 15 residues. Trimming at V came to 5 bases and at J to 4 bases, leaving 9 bases not matched to a gene. Germline V gives CDR1 MNHEY, CDR2 SVGAGI. The CDR3 reads CASSHGRGISDTQYF. In nucleotides, the CDR3 is TGTGCCAGCAGTCACGGGCGGGGGATCTCAGATACGCAGTATTTT.

This clonotype occurred many times. The chain carries TRBV7-2 and TRBJ2-5; no clear D gene. Germline V gives CDR1 SGHTA, CDR2 FQGNSA. Trimming stripped 2 bases from V and 5 bases from J, with 9 bases between. The CDR3 has 13 amino acids. The CDR3 loop reads CASSLRSRETQYF. For the CDR3, the DNA is TGTGCCAGCAGCTTAAGGAGTCGGGAGACCCAGTACTTC.

V usage is TRBV9 and J usage is TRBJ2-5; 8 nucleotides match TRBD2. This CDR3 has 15 amino acids. Per germline, CDR1 SGDLS and CDR2 YYNGEE. Losses at the gene ends were 2 bases for V and 4 bases for J; bases not matched to a gene: 7. CDR3 DNA sequence: TGTGCCAGCAGCGTCACCGGGGGGGGCGGAGAGACCCAGTACTTC. Its protein product is CASSVTGGGGETQYF.

On this clonotype: A much more abundant neighbour one base away suggests this may be a read error. J is TRBJ1-2 and V is TRBV5-1; D is perhaps TRBD1 (5 bases). V gave up 3 bases and J gave up 7 bases, with 16 bases separating them. The CDR3 consists of 14 residues. Per the germline V gene, CDR1 is SGHRS and CDR2 is YFSETQ. CDR3 in DNA: TGCGCCAGCAGCTCGGAGACCGGGGGAGGTGGCTACACCTTC. Its translation is CASSSETGGGGYTF.

This clonotype came up a few times. This sequence joins TRBV27 and TRBJ1-2; 7 bases match TRBD1. The V gene's germline CDR1 is MNHEY and CDR2 SMNVEV (reference sequence). This CDR3 is 15 amino acids long. V trimming: 4 bases; J trimming: 2 bases; junction bases outside the gene matches: 7. CDR3 in DNA: TGTGCCAGCAGTTCCCGGGACAGAATAAACTATGGCTACACCTTC. This translates into CASSSRDRINYGYTF.

This clonotype came up many times. The chain uses TRBV5-1 and TRBJ1-2; D gene unclear. Per germline, CDR1 SGHRS and CDR2 YFSETQ. With 0 bases removed from V and 2 bases from J, the gap between germline ends came to 8 bases. The CDR3 is 14 residues long. CDR3 nucleotide sequence: TGCGCCAGCAGCTTGGTAGGAGTGAACTATGGCTACACCTTC. Translation gives CASSLVGVNYGYTF.

Only a few counts were recorded for this clonotype. A clone one base away is much larger, so this may be a read error. This chain uses TRBV6-1 with TRBJ2-4; 8 positions match TRBD2. V was clipped by 0 bases and J by 13 bases; unmatched bases: 11. The CDR3 totals 15 residues. Per germline, CDR1 MNHNS and CDR2 SASEGT. The CDR3 sequence: CASSEASGGYNEQYF. In nucleotides, the CDR3 is TGTGCCAGCAGTGAAGCGAGCGGGGGTTACAATGAGCAGTACTTC.

The rearrangement uses TRBV7-2 and TRBJ1-1, with D possibly TRBD1 on 6 matching bases. Germline CDR1 and CDR2: SGHTA and FQGNSA. The CDR3 contains 15 residues. The ends were cut back, 2 bases at V and 0 bases at J, with 10 bases in the middle. In DNA, the CDR3 is TGTGCCAGCAGCTTATATAGGGGGATGAACACTGAAGCTTTCTTT. This codes for CASSLYRGMNTEAFF.

The genes are TRBV12-3 or TRBV12-4 and TRBJ2-3, with D unresolved. The CDR3 is 14 amino acids. V was pared by 5 bases and J by 1 base, with 10 bases between. The chain's CDR3 is CASSRDSRTDTQYF. In DNA form, the CDR3 reads TGTGCCAGCAGTCGAGACTCCCGCACAGATACGCAGTATTTT.

A word on this clonotype: The junction departs from the called germline gene at one end, perhaps through a read error. V and J are TRBV14 and TRBJ2-7; D gene unclear. The CDR3 is 14 residues long. Germline V CDR1 and CDR2: SGHDN, FVKESK. The chain's CDR3 is CASSQVMGNYEQYF. Here the CDR3 DNA reads TGTGCCAGCAGCCAAGTGATGGGGAACTACGAGCAATACTTC.

This clonotype has at least ten counts. The genes are TRBV7-2 and TRBJ2-5; TRBD1 or TRBD2 may be the D gene (5 bases each). The CDR3 contains 14 residues. The germline V gene encodes CDR1 SGHTA and CDR2 FQGNSA. The germline V and J ends were trimmed by 8 bases and 5 bases, with 18 bases remaining between them. CDR3 DNA: TGTGCCAGCCTAGGTGGGGGTTCCGGGGAGACCCAGTACTTC. Translating gives CASLGGGSGETQYF.

This clonotype was detected many times. The chain recombines TRBV15 with TRBJ2-4, with 7 positions matching TRBD2. CDR1 and CDR2 (germline): LNHNV, YYDKDF (reference sequence). This CDR3 region has 13 residues. The trim removed 9 bases at V and 1 base at J, leaving 3 bases unmatched. CDR3 residues: CATQRGAKNIQYF. DNA of the CDR3: TGTGCCACTCAGCGGGGCGCCAAAAACATTCAGTACTTC.

This clonotype was counted many times. The chain links TRBV7-2 to TRBJ2-6; TRBD2 agrees at 7 bases. The length of the CDR3 is 15 residues. Per the germline V gene, CDR1 is SGHTA and CDR2 is FQGNSA. The V gene end was trimmed by 5 bases and the J gene end by 1 base; junction bases not matched to a gene: 2. DNA of the CDR3: TGTGCCAGCAGCACCGGGGGGTCTGGGGCCAACGTCCTGACTTTC. Translating it yields CASSTGGSGANVLTF.

This clonotype was counted at least ten times. The CDR3 protein is CASSLGQPMRDTF. The CDR3, as DNA: TGTGCCAGCAGTTTGGGACAGCCAATGCGAGACACCTTC. The rearrangement uses TRBV6-1 and TRBJ1-2; TRBD1 aligns across 7 bases. CDR1 and CDR2 from the germline V gene are MNHNS and SASEGT. CDR3 length: 13 residues. J gave up 12 bases and V 5 bases, and 12 bases lay outside the gene matches.

This clonotype was observed a handful of times. The chain combines TRBV7-9 with TRBJ1-6; D unresolved. The CDR3 has 15 residues. Germline V gives CDR1 SEHNR, CDR2 FQNEAQ (reference sequence). V gave up 5 bases and J gave up 0 bases, with 8 bases separating them. CDR3 nucleotide sequence: TGTGCCAGCAGCAAACAGAGCTCCTATAATTCACCCCTCCACTTT. This translates into CASSKQSSYNSPLHF.

This clonotype was observed many times. The rearrangement links TRBV6-5 to TRBJ1-2; tentatively, D is TRBD1 (6 bases). The ends were cut back, 6 bases at V and 6 bases at J, with 14 bases in the middle. Germline V CDR1 and CDR2: MNHEY, SVGAGI. The CDR3 has 13 residues. This CDR3 is CASSQQGGNGYTF. The CDR3 DNA follows: TGTGCCAGCAGCCAACAGGGAGGAAATGGCTACACCTTC.

The chain uses TRBV11-1 and TRBJ1-1, with D possibly being TRBD1 (5 bases). The CDR3 is 17 amino acids. Germline V gene data show CDR1 as SGHAT and CDR2 as FQDESV (reference sequence). V dropped 4 bases and J dropped 0 bases, with 18 bases sitting between them. The CDR3 loop is CASSSGYRQSMNTEAFF. For the CDR3, the DNA is TGTGCCAGCAGCTCGGGCTATAGACAGTCCATGAACACTGAAGCTTTCTTT.

The chain uses TRBV29-1 and TRBJ1-1, with a weak D call TRBD1 (6 bases). Germline values: CDR1 SQVTM, CDR2 ANQGSEA. Trimming took off 5 bases at V and 1 base at J, with 17 bases between the two ends. The CDR3 runs 15 residues. CDR3 sequence reads: CSVSQRGRGNTEAFF. The CDR3, as DNA: TGCAGCGTTTCCCAACGGGGGCGAGGGAACACTGAAGCTTTCTTT.

Many counts were recorded for this clonotype. The gene calls are TRBV12-3 or TRBV12-4 and TRBJ1-6; 8 bases align to TRBD1. The CDR3 extends over 15 amino acids. After removal of 5 bases from V and 5 bases from J, the junction contained 5 bases not matched to a gene. The CDR3 DNA reads as TGTGCCAGCAGTCCCGGGACAGGCCATAATTCACCCCTCCACTTT. Its protein product is CASSPGTGHNSPLHF.